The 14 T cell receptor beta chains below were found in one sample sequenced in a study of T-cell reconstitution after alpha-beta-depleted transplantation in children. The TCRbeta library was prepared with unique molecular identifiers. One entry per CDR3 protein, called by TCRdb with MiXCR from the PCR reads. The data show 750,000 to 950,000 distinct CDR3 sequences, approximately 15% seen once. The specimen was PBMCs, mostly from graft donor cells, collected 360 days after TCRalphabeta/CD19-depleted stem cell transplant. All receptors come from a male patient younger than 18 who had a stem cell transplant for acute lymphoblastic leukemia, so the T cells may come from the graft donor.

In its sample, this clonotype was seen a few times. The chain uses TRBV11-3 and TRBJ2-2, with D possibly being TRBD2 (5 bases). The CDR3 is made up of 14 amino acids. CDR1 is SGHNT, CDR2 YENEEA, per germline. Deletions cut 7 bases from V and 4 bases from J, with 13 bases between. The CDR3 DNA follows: TGTGCCAGCATGGACGGGATGGGCACCGGGGAGCTGTTTTTT. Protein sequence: CASMDGMGTGELFF.

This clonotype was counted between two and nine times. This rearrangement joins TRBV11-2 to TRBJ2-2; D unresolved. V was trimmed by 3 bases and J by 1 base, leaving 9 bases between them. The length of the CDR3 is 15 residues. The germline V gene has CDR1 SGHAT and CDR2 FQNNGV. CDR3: CASSLARWNTGELFF. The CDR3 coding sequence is TGTGCCAGCAGCTTGGCCAGATGGAACACCGGGGAGCTGTTTTTT.

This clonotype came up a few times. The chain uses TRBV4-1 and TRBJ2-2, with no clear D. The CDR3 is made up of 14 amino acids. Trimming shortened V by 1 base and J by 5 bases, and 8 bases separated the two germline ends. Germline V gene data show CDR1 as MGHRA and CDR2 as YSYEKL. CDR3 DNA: TGCGCCAGCAGCCAAGTGGCGTTTACCGGGGAGCTGTTTTTT. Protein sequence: CASSQVAFTGELFF.

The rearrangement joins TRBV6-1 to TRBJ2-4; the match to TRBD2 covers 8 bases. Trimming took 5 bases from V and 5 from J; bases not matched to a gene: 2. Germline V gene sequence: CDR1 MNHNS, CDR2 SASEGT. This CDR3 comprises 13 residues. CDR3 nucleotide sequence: TGTGCCAGCAGTAGACTAGCGCAAAACATTCAGTACTTC. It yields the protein CASSRLAQNIQYF.

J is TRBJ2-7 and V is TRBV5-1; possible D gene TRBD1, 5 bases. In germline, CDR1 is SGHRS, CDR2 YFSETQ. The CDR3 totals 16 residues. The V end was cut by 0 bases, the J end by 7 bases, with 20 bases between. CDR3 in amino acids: CASSLADTLKTTEQYF. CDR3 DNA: TGCGCCAGCAGCTTGGCGGACACCCTAAAAACTACGGAGCAGTACTTC.

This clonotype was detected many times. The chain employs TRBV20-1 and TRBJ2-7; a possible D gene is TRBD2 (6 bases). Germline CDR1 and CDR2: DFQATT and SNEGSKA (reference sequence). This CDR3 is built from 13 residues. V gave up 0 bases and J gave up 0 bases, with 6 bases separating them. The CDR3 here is CSAREGGSYEQYF. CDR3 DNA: TGCAGTGCTAGAGAGGGGGGCTCCTACGAGCAGTACTTC.

The CDR3, as DNA: TGTGCCACCAGTGACCCCGCTCGGCCAGGGCGCTATGGCTACACCTTC. This gives the protein CATSDPARPGRYGYTF. The rearrangement uses TRBV24-1 and TRBJ1-2; D is possibly TRBD1 (5 bases). Trimming took 4 bases from V and 4 from J, leaving 18 bases between them. The CDR3 loop spans 16 amino acids. The germline gives CDR1 KGHDR, CDR2 SFDVKD.

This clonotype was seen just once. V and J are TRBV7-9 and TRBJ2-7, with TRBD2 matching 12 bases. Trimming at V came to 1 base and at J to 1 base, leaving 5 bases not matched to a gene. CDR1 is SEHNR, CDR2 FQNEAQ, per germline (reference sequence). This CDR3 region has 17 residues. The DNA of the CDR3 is TGTGCCAGCAGCTTAGGACTAGCGGGAGTCCTTTCCTACGAGCAGTACTTC. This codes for CASSLGLAGVLSYEQYF.

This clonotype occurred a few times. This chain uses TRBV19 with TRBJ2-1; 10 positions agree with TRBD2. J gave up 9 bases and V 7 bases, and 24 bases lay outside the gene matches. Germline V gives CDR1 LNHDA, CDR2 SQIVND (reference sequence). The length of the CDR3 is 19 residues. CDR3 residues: CASTDAAGTFVAGGGEQFF. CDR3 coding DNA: TGTGCCAGTACCGATGCGGCAGGTACTTTCGTAGCGGGAGGAGGTGAGCAGTTCTTC.

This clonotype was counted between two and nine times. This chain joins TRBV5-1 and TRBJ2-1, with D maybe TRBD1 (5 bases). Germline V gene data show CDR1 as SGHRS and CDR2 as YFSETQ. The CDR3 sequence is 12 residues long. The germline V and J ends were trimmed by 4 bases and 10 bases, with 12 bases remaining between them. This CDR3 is CASSPYRREQFF. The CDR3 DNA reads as TGCGCCAGCAGCCCTTACAGGCGCGAGCAGTTCTTC.

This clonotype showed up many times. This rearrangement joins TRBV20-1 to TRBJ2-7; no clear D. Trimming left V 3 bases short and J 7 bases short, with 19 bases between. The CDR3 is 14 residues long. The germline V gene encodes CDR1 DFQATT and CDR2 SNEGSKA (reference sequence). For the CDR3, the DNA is TGCAGTGCTAGTCCTCCTAGGTCCCCGAGGGAGCAGTACTTC. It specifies CSASPPRSPREQYF.

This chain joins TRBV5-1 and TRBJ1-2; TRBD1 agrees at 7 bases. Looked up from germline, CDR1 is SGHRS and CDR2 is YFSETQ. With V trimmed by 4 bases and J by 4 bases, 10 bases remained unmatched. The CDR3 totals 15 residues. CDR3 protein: CASSPDIGQVYGYTF. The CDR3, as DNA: TGCGCCAGCAGCCCCGATATAGGACAGGTCTATGGCTACACCTTC.

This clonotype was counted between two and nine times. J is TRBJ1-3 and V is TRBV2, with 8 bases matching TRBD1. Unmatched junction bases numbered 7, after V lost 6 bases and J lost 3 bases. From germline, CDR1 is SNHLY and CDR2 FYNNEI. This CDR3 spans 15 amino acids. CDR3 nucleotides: TGTGCCAGCAGGGGACAGGTCTCTATTGGAAACACCATATATTTT. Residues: CASRGQVSIGNTIYF.

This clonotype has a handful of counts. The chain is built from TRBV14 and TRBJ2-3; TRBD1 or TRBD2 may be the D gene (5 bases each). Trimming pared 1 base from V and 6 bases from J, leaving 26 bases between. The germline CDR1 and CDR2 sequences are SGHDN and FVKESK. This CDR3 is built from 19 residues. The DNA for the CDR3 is TGTGCCAGCAGCCAAGTTACGCTTAGGGACCCCCGGCGGCATGATACGCAGTATTTT. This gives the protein CASSQVTLRDPRRHDTQYF.